The present TCR beta chain was sequenced within a study of CD8 T cells in ankylosing spondylitis. Study findings and constraints: Disease-linked clones had a CD8+ phenotype and relatively low frequency in peripheral blood. What appeared characteristic of ankylosing spondylitis blood was a TCR beta motif of fewer than ten highly homologous variants. Reportedly, significant enrichment of disease-linked clones occurred in matched ankylosing spondylitis synovial fluid.

Using quantitative 5'-RACE with molecular barcodes, the authors made TCR beta libraries. Each CDR3 protein gets one entry after TCRdb re-called the 5' RACE reads with MiXCR. The sample holds fewer than 650,000 distinct CDR3 sequences, roughly an eighth seen once. Only a few counts were recorded for this clonotype. Antigen: not known. The J segment lost 10 bases and the V segment lost 5 bases, leaving 13 bases of the junction unmatched. Germline-derived CDR1 and CDR2 are SGHAT and FQNNGV. There are 15 residues in the CDR3. V is TRBV11-2 and J is TRBJ1-4, with 7 bases aligning to TRBD1. Material: blood, either unsorted or a sorted T cell fraction (not recorded which). This sequence originates from a male donor with ankylosing spondylitis. The CDR3, as DNA: TGTGCCAGCAGCCCGTTACAGGGGACGGTTGGAAAACTGTTTTTT. This translates into CASSPLQGTVGKLFF.